This note documents a single TCR beta chain sequence. This clone was seen once. The specificity of this receptor is unknown. Within one base of it there is no much larger clone, and no base qualities were kept. Donors were healthy HIV-negative adults with no recently reported acute infections or vaccinations. Every donor was a Caucasian adult residing in Nashville, Tennessee, USA. CD4+ T cells were enriched by magnetic negative selection, after which naive cells were positively selected on CD45RA and the negative fraction was taken as the memory subset. Blood was obtained by leukapheresis, after which PBMCs were separated by Ficoll-Histopaque density gradient centrifugation and cryopreserved in liquid nitrogen vapor phase. Analytical flow cytometry was used to check the purity and quantity of every magnetically sorted T cell population. From each sorted fraction, genomic DNA was isolated and quantified by UV absorbance on a Nanodrop 2000c.

This sample was included in a study of shared clonotypes between healthy human individuals (dated by TCRdb to 2019 to 2021). Regarding the research as a whole: The cohort included a few men and two women between 18 and 49 years of age. To increase sequencing depth and limit assay-specific biases, TCR repertoire library preparation and sequencing were carried out by different laboratories using diverse techniques. Each donor's leukapheresis produced roughly between roughly 0.94 and 9.5 billion PBMCs. For each donor, CD4 naive and CD4 memory were each run on three plates, CD8 naive on two plates, and CD8 memory on one plate. The study deeply sequenced blood TCR repertoires of about five healthy adults to estimate repertoire size and the extent of clonotype sharing between individuals.

Study-level results and caveats: Based on pairwise subsampling, the degree of clonotype sharing among donors was expected to be affected by sequencing depth. Larger estimated clonotype richness was generally found for naive subsets than for memory subsets. When several donors were compared, the shared fraction of clonotypes was roughly 5% for naive CD4, around 4% for naive CD8, 2.3% for memory CD4, and less than 0.5% for memory CD8. The genetic and exposure-history diversity represented was limited by the small number of donors. Compared with non-shared clonotypes, clonotypes shared by all four sorted-subset donors had higher generation probabilities. Even with the large sequencing depth, rarefaction of the sorted-subset datasets indicated that sequencing was incomplete. Sampling was restricted to blood, and TCR repertoires in tissues likely differ from the TCR repertoires found in blood.

CDR1 SGDLS and CDR2 YYNGEE were looked up in the germline V gene. V is reduced by 0 bases and J by 2 bases, leaving a spacing of 15 bases between them. Including cysteine and phenylalanine, the CDR3 has 18 amino acids. CDR3 DNA is the only sequence kept; it has 54 bases, read in frame from the first base. TCR CDR3 regions were amplified from genomic DNA by multiplex PCR using the deep immunoSEQ assay. For each cell subset, the extracted genomic DNA was distributed evenly across all wells of several immunoSEQ 96-well plates, and each plate served as one replicate. For sorted subsets, about 200 ng genomic DNA, equal to 30,000 to 35,000 T cell genomes, was loaded into each replicate PCR. Purified libraries were quantified with a Qubit 3.0 fluorometer, sized on a Bioanalyzer 2100, and re-quantified with the KAPA Library Quantification kit. Every immunoSEQ 96-well plate was sequenced on a separate single-read 150-cycle Illumina NextSeq 550 flow cell. In the paper's pipeline: Because only junctional sequences without quality scores were contained in the immunoSEQ output, filtering matching that applied to full-length reads could not be performed. To assign V/J genes and CDR3, sequences were annotated against IMGT germline references using PyIR, a Python wrapper for IgBLAST v1.9. Reads were removed for weak V/J assignments (E-value above 1e-6), missing CDR3, stop codons, out-of-frame junctions, or ambiguous translated residues. V3J clonotypes were defined as sequences sharing an identical inferred V gene, J gene, and CDR3 amino acid sequence. The percentage overlap between two repertoires was calculated by dividing the number of shared unique clonotypes by the size of the smaller repertoire. Three approaches were used to assess repertoire richness: RTK rarefaction, the Chao1 estimator, and Recon v2.1 estimates of unobserved clonotypes. Generation probabilities were computed with OLGA for all TCRbeta clonotypes obtained by the gDNA method from four donors. TCRdb stores this immuneACCESS table with in-frame sequences only. Part of the clones is absent; in the studies checked, under half of the shortfall reflects unresolved V genes, and no reason is known for the rest. V, J and clone size derive from that table, while D and trimming were established from the DNA sequence. The sample table lists some 2.3 million clones, 93% of them with a count of one. 0.39% of the sample is taken by the ten largest.

The sample consisted of naive CD4+ T cells from PBMCs. The cell subset or site label here, explained by the study, means: CD45RA+ positively selected. The receptor was isolated from a man younger than 30 in good health. Some clones in this sample may be carry-over from other donors' samples. This chain is built from TRBV9 and TRBJ2-6, and TRBD1 may be the D gene, going by 6 matching bases. The CDR3 protein is CASSVEWGRSTGANVLTF. The sequenced DNA is TGTGCCAGCAGCGTAGAATGGGGGCGTTCGACTGGGGCCAACGTCCTGACTTTC.